The T cell receptor beta chain under discussion was sequenced for a study of blood T cell repertoires in COVID-19. Trimming removed 4 bases at V and 6 bases at J, with 25 bases between. Germline-derived CDR1 and CDR2 are SGHTA and FQGTGA. This CDR3 is 18 amino acids long. The repertoire was sequenced with immunoSEQ multiplex PCR; TCRdb's copy has only in-frame clones and lacks some. The sample records a few hundred thousand clones, approximately 87% being singletons. The chain recombines TRBV7-3 with TRBJ2-1, with D maybe TRBD2 (6 bases). This TCR was sampled from a woman in her fifties or sixties who had recovered from COVID-19. The source material was PBMCs or T cells enriched from blood (not recorded which). The CDR3 is CASSSRALSGSQRNEQFF. CDR3 DNA sequence: TGTGCCAGCAGCTCCCGGGCCCTTAGCGGCAGTCAGCGCAATGAGCAGTTCTTC. Together with reference TRBV7-3 and TRBJ2-1, the CDR3 gives the full variable domain: GAGVSQTPSNKVTEKGKYVELRCDPISGHTALYWYRQSLGQGPEFLIYFQGTGAADDSGLPNDRFFAVRPEGSVSTLKIQRTERGDSAVYLCASSSRALSGSQRNEQFFGPGTRLTVL.